Listed below are T cell receptor beta chains from one sample, sequenced in a study of glioma-infiltrating T cells. Each CDR3 protein is one row after TCRdb ran MiXCR on the multiplex PCR reads. Of 45,000 or so distinct CDR3 sequences in the sample, around 24% were seen once. The sample comprised glioma tissue, nonneoplastic brain tissue, or PBMCs (not recorded which). These receptor sequences come from a human donor with low-grade glioma or glioblastoma, undergoing nonglioma brain surgery, or in good health (not recorded which). The CDR3 runs from the conserved cysteine through the conserved F or W. Fields, in order: CDR3 protein, CDR3 DNA, J gene, clone size, V gene, D gene. The D gene is left open where the match is weak. Clone sizes are given selectively: once, few, many, or a class where the clone is expanded.

CDR3 protein: CASIVSRRDTGELFF
CDR3 DNA: TGTGCCAGCATCGTCAGCAGGAGGGACACCGGGGAGCTGTTTTTT
J gene: TRBJ2-2
clone size: .
V gene: TRBV12-3/TRBV12-4
D gene: .

CDR3 protein: CASSSGWADTQYF
CDR3 DNA: TGTGCCAGCAGTTCCGGCTGGGCAGATACGCAGTATTTT
J gene: TRBJ2-3
clone size: .
V gene: TRBV12-3/TRBV12-4
D gene: .

CDR3 protein: CSVVETEAFF
CDR3 DNA: TGCAGCGTTGTCGAAACTGAAGCTTTCTTT
J gene: TRBJ1-1
clone size: .
V gene: TRBV29-1
D gene: .

CDR3 protein: CASSSLTGGRQPQHF
CDR3 DNA: TGTGCCAGCAGTTCCCTCACAGGGGGCAGGCAGCCCCAGCATTTT
J gene: TRBJ1-5
clone size: many
V gene: TRBV28
D gene: TRBD1

CDR3 protein: CASSQGGTGTNSPLHF
CDR3 DNA: TGCGCCAGCAGCCAAGGTGGCACAGGGACTAATTCACCCCTCCACTTT
J gene: TRBJ1-6
clone size: many
V gene: TRBV4-1
D gene: .

CDR3 protein: CASSQGDFYQETQYF
CDR3 DNA: TGTGCCAGCAGCCAAGGGGACTTTTACCAAGAGACCCAGTACTTC
J gene: TRBJ2-5
clone size: .
V gene: TRBV3-1
D gene: .

CDR3 protein: CASSYRGSEQETQYF
CDR3 DNA: TGTGCCAGCAGTTATCGGGGGTCCGAACAAGAGACCCAGTACTTC
J gene: TRBJ2-5
clone size: medium-sized
V gene: TRBV6-2/TRBV6-3
D gene: .

CDR3 protein: CASGKAANQETQYF
CDR3 DNA: TGTGCCAGCGGTAAGGCCGCTAACCAAGAGACCCAGTACTTC
J gene: TRBJ2-5
clone size: many
V gene: TRBV2
D gene: .

CDR3 protein: CASSQGQGATYEAFF
CDR3 DNA: TGTGCCAGCAGCCAAGGACAGGGGGCCACGTATGAAGCTTTCTTT
J gene: TRBJ1-1
clone size: many
V gene: TRBV7-9
D gene: TRBD1

CDR3 protein: CASNSGGEQYF
CDR3 DNA: TGTGCCAGCAACAGCGGCGGCGAGCAGTACTTC
J gene: TRBJ2-7
clone size: few
V gene: TRBV13
D gene: .

CDR3 protein: CASSLWTDSNQPQHF
CDR3 DNA: TGTGCCAGCAGCCTATGGACAGATAGCAATCAGCCCCAGCATTTT
J gene: TRBJ1-5
clone size: many
V gene: TRBV28
D gene: .

CDR3 protein: CASVRTRGETQYF
CDR3 DNA: TGCGCCAGCGTAAGGACCAGGGGAGAGACCCAGTACTTC
J gene: TRBJ2-5
clone size: many
V gene: TRBV4-1
D gene: .

CDR3 protein: CASSSEYPFHF
CDR3 DNA: TGTGCCAGCAGTTCAGAGTATCCTTTCCACTTT
J gene: TRBJ1-6
clone size: .
V gene: TRBV2
D gene: .

CDR3 protein: CASSLVGAGSGNTIYF
CDR3 DNA: TGTGCCAGCAGCTTAGTCGGGGCCGGCTCTGGAAACACCATATATTTT
J gene: TRBJ1-3
clone size: many
V gene: TRBV7-9
D gene: .

CDR3 protein: CARSALKGVDTGELFF
CDR3 DNA: TGTGCCAGGTCGGCCCTTAAAGGGGTTGACACCGGGGAGCTGTTTTTT
J gene: TRBJ2-2
clone size: many
V gene: TRBV2
D gene: .

CDR3 protein: CASSLEGTSYNEQFF
CDR3 DNA: TGTGCCAGCAGCTTGGAGGGAACATCCTACAATGAGCAGTTCTTC
J gene: TRBJ2-1
clone size: many
V gene: TRBV5-4
D gene: .

CDR3 protein: CASSLDDGGPYGTQYF
CDR3 DNA: TGTGCCAGCAGCTTAGACGATGGGGGACCCTACGGTACGCAGTATTTT
J gene: TRBJ2-3
clone size: many
V gene: TRBV7-2
D gene: .

CDR3 protein: CASSYSDDEQFF
CDR3 DNA: TGCGCCAGCAGTTATTCAGATGACGAGCAGTTCTTC
J gene: TRBJ2-1
clone size: few
V gene: TRBV10-2
D gene: .

CDR3 protein: CASSQVGSDQPQHF
CDR3 DNA: TGCGCCAGCAGCCAAGTAGGGTCCGATCAGCCCCAGCATTTT
J gene: TRBJ1-5
clone size: many
V gene: TRBV4-1
D gene: .

CDR3 protein: CASNSEGSSYTEAFF
CDR3 DNA: TGCGCCAGCAATAGTGAGGGTTCCAGCTACACTGAAGCTTTCTTT
J gene: TRBJ1-1
clone size: few
V gene: TRBV5-1
D gene: .

CDR3 protein: CASRNPGQGFYNEQFF
CDR3 DNA: TGTGCCAGCAGGAACCCGGGACAGGGGTTCTACAATGAGCAGTTCTTC
J gene: TRBJ2-1
clone size: many
V gene: TRBV6-1
D gene: TRBD1

CDR3 protein: CASSLGLGAYGYTF
CDR3 DNA: TGTGCCAGCAGTTTAGGTCTGGGGGCCTATGGCTACACCTTC
J gene: TRBJ1-2
clone size: many
V gene: TRBV12-3/TRBV12-4
D gene: .

CDR3 protein: CASTNGWQGTIYGYTF
CDR3 DNA: TGTGCCAGCACCAACGGCTGGCAGGGGACGATCTATGGCTACACCTTC
J gene: TRBJ1-2
clone size: few
V gene: TRBV12-3/TRBV12-4
D gene: .

CDR3 protein: CASSFGGSGNTIYF
CDR3 DNA: TGTGCCAGCAGTTTCGGCGGCTCTGGAAACACCATATATTTT
J gene: TRBJ1-3
clone size: few
V gene: TRBV12-3/TRBV12-4
D gene: .

CDR3 protein: CASSGWTSDYNEQFF
CDR3 DNA: TGTGCCAGCAGCGGATGGACTAGCGACTACAATGAGCAGTTCTTC
J gene: TRBJ2-1
clone size: few
V gene: TRBV14
D gene: TRBD2

CDR3 protein: CASSEEERNSPLHF
CDR3 DNA: TGTGCCAGCAGTGAAGAGGAGAGGAATTCACCCCTCCACTTT
J gene: TRBJ1-6
clone size: medium-sized
V gene: TRBV6-1
D gene: .

CDR3 protein: CASSYRTGVFYEQYF
CDR3 DNA: TGTGCCAGCAGTTACCGGACAGGGGTCTTCTACGAGCAGTACTTC
J gene: TRBJ2-7
clone size: many
V gene: TRBV6-2/TRBV6-3
D gene: TRBD1

CDR3 protein: CASSQGWGNQETQYF
CDR3 DNA: TGCGCCAGCAGCCAAGGATGGGGGAACCAAGAGACCCAGTACTTC
J gene: TRBJ2-5
clone size: many
V gene: TRBV4-1
D gene: .

CDR3 protein: CASATANYGYTF
CDR3 DNA: TGTGCCAGCGCGACGGCAAACTATGGCTACACCTTC
J gene: TRBJ1-2
clone size: many
V gene: TRBV12-3/TRBV12-4
D gene: .

CDR3 protein: CSARGDRGFTSSSYNEQFF
CDR3 DNA: TGCAGTGCTAGGGGGGACAGGGGCTTTACTAGTAGCTCCTACAATGAGCAGTTCTTC
J gene: TRBJ2-1
clone size: many
V gene: TRBV20-1
D gene: TRBD1

CDR3 protein: CASTTLKRQNSPLHF
CDR3 DNA: TGTGCCAGCACCACCCTAAAGAGACAGAATTCACCCCTCCACTTT
J gene: TRBJ1-6
clone size: many
V gene: TRBV27
D gene: .

CDR3 protein: CASSHPDRNGGYTF
CDR3 DNA: TGCGCCAGCAGCCATCCTGACAGAAACGGAGGCTACACCTTC
J gene: TRBJ1-2
clone size: many
V gene: TRBV4-1
D gene: .

CDR3 protein: CASSQDNRFYGSPGTDAQYF
CDR3 DNA: TGTGCCAGCAGCCAAGATAATAGGTTTTATGGCTCACCGGGGACAGATGCCCAGTACTTC
J gene: TRBJ2-5
clone size: .
V gene: TRBV14
D gene: TRBD1

CDR3 protein: CASRAYSRSGTGELFF
CDR3 DNA: TGTGCCAGCAGGGCCTACTCCCGATCCGGCACCGGGGAGCTGTTTTTT
J gene: TRBJ2-2
clone size: .
V gene: TRBV12-3/TRBV12-4
D gene: .

CDR3 protein: CASRQNRDQPQHF
CDR3 DNA: TGTGCCAGCAGACAAAACAGGGATCAGCCCCAGCATTTT
J gene: TRBJ1-5
clone size: many
V gene: TRBV2
D gene: .

CDR3 protein: CSARGRLGTEAFF
CDR3 DNA: TGCAGTGCTAGAGGAAGGCTGGGGACTGAAGCTTTCTTT
J gene: TRBJ1-1
clone size: .
V gene: TRBV20-1
D gene: .

CDR3 protein: CSAGVENTEAFF
CDR3 DNA: TGCAGTGCGGGGGTTGAAAACACTGAAGCTTTCTTT
J gene: TRBJ1-1
clone size: medium-sized
V gene: TRBV20-1
D gene: .

CDR3 protein: CSALQGGGQPQHF
CDR3 DNA: TGCAGTGCCCTACAGGGGGGCGGTCAGCCCCAGCATTTT
J gene: TRBJ1-5
clone size: .
V gene: TRBV20-1
D gene: TRBD1

CDR3 protein: CASTSGTDFWGYNGQFF
CDR3 DNA: TGCGCCAGCACCTCCGGGACAGACTTTTGGGGGTACAATGGGCAGTTCTTT
J gene: TRBJ2-1
clone size: .
V gene: TRBV4-1
D gene: TRBD1

CDR3 protein: CASSAEPKNTGELFF
CDR3 DNA: TGTGCCAGCAGCGCGGAGCCCAAGAACACCGGGGAGCTGTTTTTT
J gene: TRBJ2-2
clone size: many
V gene: TRBV7-9
D gene: .

CDR3 protein: CASSPPSGEGQETQYF
CDR3 DNA: TGTGCCAGCTCACCACCGAGCGGGGAAGGTCAAGAGACCCAGTACTTC
J gene: TRBJ2-5
clone size: .
V gene: TRBV18
D gene: TRBD2

CDR3 protein: CSARGTSGGRSEQFF
CDR3 DNA: TGCAGTGCTAGAGGTACTAGCGGGGGCCGGAGTGAGCAGTTCTTC
J gene: TRBJ2-1
clone size: many
V gene: TRBV20-1
D gene: TRBD2

CDR3 protein: CASSSPPQRGSYEQYF
CDR3 DNA: TGTGCCAGCAGTTCCCCCCCCCAGCGAGGCTCCTACGAGCAGTACTTC
J gene: TRBJ2-7
clone size: many
V gene: TRBV27
D gene: .

CDR3 protein: CASSLYAGSSTDTQYF
CDR3 DNA: TGTGCCAGCAGCTTATATGCGGGGTCTAGCACAGATACGCAGTATTTT
J gene: TRBJ2-3
clone size: many
V gene: TRBV7-3
D gene: .

CDR3 protein: CSLRDSRANEQFF
CDR3 DNA: TGCAGCCTGAGGGATAGCAGGGCCAATGAGCAGTTCTTC
J gene: TRBJ2-1
clone size: once
V gene: TRBV29-1
D gene: .

CDR3 protein: CASSQDPTREQYF
CDR3 DNA: TGCGCCAGCAGCCAGGACCCGACTAGGGAGCAGTACTTC
J gene: TRBJ2-7
clone size: many
V gene: TRBV4-1
D gene: .

CDR3 protein: CSAYPGNQPQHF
CDR3 DNA: TGCAGTGCTTATCCGGGTAATCAGCCCCAGCATTTT
J gene: TRBJ1-5
clone size: many
V gene: TRBV20-1
D gene: .

CDR3 protein: CASGLGPPPGAPAYEQYF
CDR3 DNA: TGTGCTAGTGGTTTGGGACCCCCACCGGGGGCGCCCGCCTACGAGCAGTACTTC
J gene: TRBJ2-7
clone size: .
V gene: TRBV12-5
D gene: .

CDR3 protein: CASSHLRTSGFYEQFF
CDR3 DNA: TGTGCCAGCAGTCACCTCCGGACTAGCGGGTTTTACGAGCAGTTCTTC
J gene: TRBJ2-1
clone size: .
V gene: TRBV28
D gene: TRBD2

CDR3 protein: CSAQRSGNEQFF
CDR3 DNA: TGCAGCGCTCAAAGGTCCGGCAATGAGCAGTTCTTC
J gene: TRBJ2-1
clone size: many
V gene: TRBV29-1
D gene: .

CDR3 protein: CASSSNTGELFF
CDR3 DNA: TGTGCCAGCAGCTCGAACACCGGGGAGCTGTTTTTT
J gene: TRBJ2-2
clone size: many
V gene: TRBV6-1
D gene: .

CDR3 protein: CASSTDQGLTNYGYTF
CDR3 DNA: TGTGCCAGTAGTACGGACCAGGGACTTACTAACTATGGCTACACCTTC
J gene: TRBJ1-2
clone size: many
V gene: TRBV19
D gene: .

CDR3 protein: CASRGGGLFEQYF
CDR3 DNA: TGTGCCAGCAGAGGGGGAGGTTTGTTTGAGCAGTACTTC
J gene: TRBJ2-7
clone size: many
V gene: TRBV28
D gene: .

CDR3 protein: CASGHRGEGYRETQYF
CDR3 DNA: TGTGCCAGCGGCCATAGAGGGGAAGGGTACCGGGAGACCCAGTACTTC
J gene: TRBJ2-5
clone size: .
V gene: TRBV6-2/TRBV6-3
D gene: .

CDR3 protein: CSARGGLAGSMDEQFF
CDR3 DNA: TGCAGTGCTAGAGGCGGACTAGCGGGGAGCATGGATGAGCAGTTCTTC
J gene: TRBJ2-1
clone size: many
V gene: TRBV20-1
D gene: TRBD2

CDR3 protein: CASGFRETQYF
CDR3 DNA: TGTGCTAGTGGTTTTAGAGAGACCCAGTACTTC
J gene: TRBJ2-5
clone size: .
V gene: TRBV12-5
D gene: .

CDR3 protein: CASSYLGPPSYEQYF
CDR3 DNA: TGTGCCAGCAGTTACCTGGGGCCGCCCTCCTACGAGCAGTACTTC
J gene: TRBJ2-7
clone size: many
V gene: TRBV6-6
D gene: .

CDR3 protein: CSAGAGAGDEQFF
CDR3 DNA: TGCAGTGCCGGAGCGGGGGCCGGCGATGAGCAGTTCTTC
J gene: TRBJ2-1
clone size: many
V gene: TRBV20-1
D gene: TRBD2

CDR3 protein: CASSVLRDYNKQLF
CDR3 DNA: TGTGCCAGCAGTGTGCTCCGGGACTACAATAAGCAGCTCTTC
J gene: TRBJ2-5
clone size: .
V gene: TRBV6-1
D gene: TRBD2

CDR3 protein: CATSDSTNNYGYTF
CDR3 DNA: TGTGCCACCAGTGATTCAACAAATAACTATGGCTACACCTTC
J gene: TRBJ1-2
clone size: many
V gene: TRBV24-1
D gene: .